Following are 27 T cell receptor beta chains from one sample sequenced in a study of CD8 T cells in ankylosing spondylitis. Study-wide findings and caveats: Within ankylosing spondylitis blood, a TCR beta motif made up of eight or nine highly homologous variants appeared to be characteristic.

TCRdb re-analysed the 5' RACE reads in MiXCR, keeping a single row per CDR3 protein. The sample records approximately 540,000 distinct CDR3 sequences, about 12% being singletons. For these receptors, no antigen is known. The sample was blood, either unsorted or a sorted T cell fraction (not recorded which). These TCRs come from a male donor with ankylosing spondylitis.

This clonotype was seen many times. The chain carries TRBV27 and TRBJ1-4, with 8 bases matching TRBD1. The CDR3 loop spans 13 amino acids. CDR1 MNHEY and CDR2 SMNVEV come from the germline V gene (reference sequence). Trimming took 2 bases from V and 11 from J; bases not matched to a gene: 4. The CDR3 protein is CASSLTQGAKLFF. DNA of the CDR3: TGTGCCAGCAGTTTAACCCAGGGGGCGAAACTGTTTTTT. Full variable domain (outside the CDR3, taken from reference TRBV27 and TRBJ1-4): EAQVTQNPRYLITVTGKKLTVTCSQNMNHEYMSWYRQDPGLGLRQIYYSMNVEVTDKGDVPEGYKVSRKEKRNFPLILESPSPNQTSLYFCASSLTQGAKLFFGSGTQLSVL.

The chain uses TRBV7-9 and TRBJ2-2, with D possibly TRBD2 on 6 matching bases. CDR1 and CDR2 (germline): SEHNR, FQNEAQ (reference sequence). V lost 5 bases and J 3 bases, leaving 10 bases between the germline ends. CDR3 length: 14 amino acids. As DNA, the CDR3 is TGTGCCAGCAGCGCCCGGGGGTACACCGGGGAGCTGTTTTTT. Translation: CASSARGYTGELFF.

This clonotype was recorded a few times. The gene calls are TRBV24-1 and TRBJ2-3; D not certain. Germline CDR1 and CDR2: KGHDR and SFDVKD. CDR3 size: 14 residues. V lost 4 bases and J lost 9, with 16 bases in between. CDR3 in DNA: TGTGCCACCAGTGACCCACTGGTAATCGGGACGCAGTATTTT. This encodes CATSDPLVIGTQYF.

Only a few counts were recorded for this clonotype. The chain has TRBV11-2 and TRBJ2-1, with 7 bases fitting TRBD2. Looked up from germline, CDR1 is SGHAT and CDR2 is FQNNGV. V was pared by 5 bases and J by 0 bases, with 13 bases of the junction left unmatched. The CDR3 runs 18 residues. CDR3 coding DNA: TGTGCCAGCAGCCACACCCCGGGACTACTAAGCTCCTACAATGAGCAGTTCTTC. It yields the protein CASSHTPGLLSSYNEQFF.

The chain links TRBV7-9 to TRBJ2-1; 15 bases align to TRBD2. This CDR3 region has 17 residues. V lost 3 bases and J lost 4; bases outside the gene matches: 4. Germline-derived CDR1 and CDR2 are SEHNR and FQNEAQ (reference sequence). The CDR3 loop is CASSLDGTSGRYNEQFF. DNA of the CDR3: TGTGCCAGCAGCTTGGACGGGACTAGCGGGAGGTACAATGAGCAGTTCTTC. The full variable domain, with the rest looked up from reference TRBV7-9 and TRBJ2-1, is DTGVSQNPRHKITKRGQNVTFRCDPISEHNRLYWYRQTLGQGPEFLTYFQNEAQLEKSRLLSDRFSAERPKGSFSTLEIQRTEQGDSAMYLCASSLDGTSGRYNEQFFGPGTRLTVL.

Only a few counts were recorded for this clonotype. CDR3 sequence: CASSPSDVRGGYTF. The DNA for the CDR3 is TGTGCCAGCTCACCGTCTGATGTGAGGGGAGGCTACACCTTC. The gene calls are TRBV18 and TRBJ1-2; D is possibly TRBD1 (5 bases). Germline lookup yields CDR1 KGHSH and CDR2 LQKENI. CDR3 length: 14 residues. The V end was cut by 3 bases, the J end by 8 bases, with 16 bases between.

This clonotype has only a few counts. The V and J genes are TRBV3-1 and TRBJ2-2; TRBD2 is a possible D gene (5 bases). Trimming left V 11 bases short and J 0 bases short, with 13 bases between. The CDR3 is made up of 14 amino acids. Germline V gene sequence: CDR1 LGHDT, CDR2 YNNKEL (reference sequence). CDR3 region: CASKRTSNTGELFF. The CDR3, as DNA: TGTGCCTCGAAGCGGACTTCGAACACCGGGGAGCTGTTTTTT.

The CDR3 region is CATSDLDRDNEQFF. The CDR3 nucleotides read TGTGCCACCAGTGATTTGGACAGGGACAATGAGCAGTTCTTC. The chain has TRBV24-1 and TRBJ2-1, with TRBD1 matching 7 bases. The CDR3 has 14 amino acids. The junction had 0 bases not matched to a gene; V was cut back by 0 bases and J by 5 bases. CDR1 is KGHDR, CDR2 SFDVKD, per germline.

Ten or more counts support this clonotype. The CDR3 DNA is TGCAGCGTGGCTAGGGGTACGACCGGGGAGCTGTTTTTT. Protein product: CSVARGTTGELFF. This chain links TRBV29-1 with TRBJ2-2; a weak D match, TRBD1 (5 bases). This CDR3 contains 13 residues. Germline lookup yields CDR1 SQVTM and CDR2 ANQGSEA. V lost 6 bases, J lost 5 bases, and 13 bases lay in between.

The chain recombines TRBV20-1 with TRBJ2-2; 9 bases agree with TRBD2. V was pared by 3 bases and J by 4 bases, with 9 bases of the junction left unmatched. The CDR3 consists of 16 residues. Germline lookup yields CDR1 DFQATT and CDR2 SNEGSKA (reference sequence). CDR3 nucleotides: TGCAGTGCTAGGAGCGGGAGGCCCCCGGGCACCGGGGAGCTGTTTTTT. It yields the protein CSARSGRPPGTGELFF.

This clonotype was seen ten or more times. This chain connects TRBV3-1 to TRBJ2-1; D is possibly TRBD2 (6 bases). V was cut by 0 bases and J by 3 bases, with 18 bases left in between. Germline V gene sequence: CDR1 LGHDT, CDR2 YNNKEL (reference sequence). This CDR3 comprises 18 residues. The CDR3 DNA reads TGTGCCAGCAGCCAAGATCGACGGCGGGGCAGGCTCTACAATGAGCAGTTCTTC. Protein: CASSQDRRRGRLYNEQFF.

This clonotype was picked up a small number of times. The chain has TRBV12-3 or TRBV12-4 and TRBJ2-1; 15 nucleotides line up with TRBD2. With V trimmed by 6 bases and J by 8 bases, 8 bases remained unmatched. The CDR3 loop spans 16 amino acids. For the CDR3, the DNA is TGTGCCAGCAGCCTGGGACTAGCGGGAGGAGCGGATGAGCAGTTCTTC. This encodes CASSLGLAGGADEQFF.

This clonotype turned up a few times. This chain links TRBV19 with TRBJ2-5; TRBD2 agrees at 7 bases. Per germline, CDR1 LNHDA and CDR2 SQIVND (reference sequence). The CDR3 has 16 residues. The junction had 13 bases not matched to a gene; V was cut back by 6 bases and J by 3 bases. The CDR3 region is CASRLRGLAGEETQYF. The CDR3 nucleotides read TGTGCCAGTAGACTGAGGGGTTTGGCGGGAGAAGAGACCCAGTACTTC.

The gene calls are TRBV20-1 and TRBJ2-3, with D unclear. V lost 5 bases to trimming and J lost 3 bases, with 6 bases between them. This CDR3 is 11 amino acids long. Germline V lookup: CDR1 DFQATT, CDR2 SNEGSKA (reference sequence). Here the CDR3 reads CSALITDTQYF. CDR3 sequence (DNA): TGCAGTGCTCTAATTACAGATACGCAGTATTTT.

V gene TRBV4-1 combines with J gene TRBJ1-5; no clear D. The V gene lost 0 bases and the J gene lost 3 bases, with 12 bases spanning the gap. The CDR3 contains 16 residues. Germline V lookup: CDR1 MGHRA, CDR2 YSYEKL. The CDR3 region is CASSQEYSANNQPQHF. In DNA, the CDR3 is TGCGCCAGCAGCCAAGAATATTCAGCGAACAATCAGCCCCAGCATTTT.

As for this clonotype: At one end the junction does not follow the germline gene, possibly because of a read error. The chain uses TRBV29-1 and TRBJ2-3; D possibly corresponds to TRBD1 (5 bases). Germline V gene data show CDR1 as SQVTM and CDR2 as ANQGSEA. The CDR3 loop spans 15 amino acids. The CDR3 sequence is CSVEVVGRSTGTQYF. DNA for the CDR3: TGCAGCGTTGAAGTGGTAGGCCGCAGCACAGGTACGCAGTATTTT.

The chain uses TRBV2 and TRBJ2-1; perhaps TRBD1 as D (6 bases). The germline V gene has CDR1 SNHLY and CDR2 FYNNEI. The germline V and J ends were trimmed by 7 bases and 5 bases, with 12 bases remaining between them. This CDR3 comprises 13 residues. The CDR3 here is CASTGNRDNEQFF. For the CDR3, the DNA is TGTGCCAGCACCGGAAACAGGGACAATGAGCAGTTCTTC.

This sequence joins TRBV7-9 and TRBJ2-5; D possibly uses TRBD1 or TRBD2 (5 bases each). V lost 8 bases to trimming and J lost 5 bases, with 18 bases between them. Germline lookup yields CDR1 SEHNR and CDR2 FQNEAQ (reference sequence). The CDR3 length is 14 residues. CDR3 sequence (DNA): TGTGCCAGCTACCGTGAGGGGCGCGGGGAGACCCAGTACTTC. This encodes CASYREGRGETQYF.

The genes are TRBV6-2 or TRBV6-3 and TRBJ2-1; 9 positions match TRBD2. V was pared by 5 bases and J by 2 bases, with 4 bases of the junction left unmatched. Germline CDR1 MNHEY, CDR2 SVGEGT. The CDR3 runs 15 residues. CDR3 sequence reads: CASSRAGGPYNEQFF. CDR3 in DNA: TGTGCCAGCAGTAGGGCGGGAGGGCCCTACAATGAGCAGTTCTTC.

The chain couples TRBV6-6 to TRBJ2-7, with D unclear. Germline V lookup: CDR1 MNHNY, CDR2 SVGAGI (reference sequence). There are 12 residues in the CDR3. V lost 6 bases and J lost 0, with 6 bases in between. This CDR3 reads CASSKSSYEQYV. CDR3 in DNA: TGTGCCAGCAGCAAGTCCTCCTACGAGCAGTACGTC.

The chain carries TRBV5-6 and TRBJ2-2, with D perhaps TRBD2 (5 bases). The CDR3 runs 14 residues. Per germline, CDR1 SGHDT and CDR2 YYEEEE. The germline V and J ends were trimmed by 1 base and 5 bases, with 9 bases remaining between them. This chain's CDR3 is CASSLSRRTGELFF. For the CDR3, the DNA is TGTGCCAGCAGCTTGTCCAGGAGGACCGGGGAGCTGTTTTTT.

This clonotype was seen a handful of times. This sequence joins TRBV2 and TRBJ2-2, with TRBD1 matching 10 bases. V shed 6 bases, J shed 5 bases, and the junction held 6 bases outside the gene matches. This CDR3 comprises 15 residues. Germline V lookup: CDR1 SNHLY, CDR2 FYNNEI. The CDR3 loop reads CASSRDRGGTGELFF. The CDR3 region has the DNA TGTGCCAGCAGCCGGGACAGGGGAGGTACCGGGGAGCTGTTTTTT.

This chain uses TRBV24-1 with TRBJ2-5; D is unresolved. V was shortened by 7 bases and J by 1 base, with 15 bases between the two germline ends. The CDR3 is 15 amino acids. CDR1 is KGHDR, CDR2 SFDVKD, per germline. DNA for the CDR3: TGTGCCACCAGCTCCACATTAGCCTTCCAAGAGACCCAGTACTTC. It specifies CATSSTLAFQETQYF.

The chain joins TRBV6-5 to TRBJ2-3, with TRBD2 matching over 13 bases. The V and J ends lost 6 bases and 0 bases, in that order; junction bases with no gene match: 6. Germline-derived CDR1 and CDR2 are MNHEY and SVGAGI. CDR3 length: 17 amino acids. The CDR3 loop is CASSRGLAGLSTDTQYF. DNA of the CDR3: TGTGCCAGCAGCCGGGGACTAGCGGGACTAAGCACAGATACGCAGTATTTT.

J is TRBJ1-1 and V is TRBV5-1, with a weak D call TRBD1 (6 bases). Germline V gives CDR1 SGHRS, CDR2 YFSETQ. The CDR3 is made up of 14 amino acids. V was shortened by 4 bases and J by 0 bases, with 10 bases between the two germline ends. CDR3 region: CASSVRGMNTEAFF. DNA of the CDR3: TGCGCCAGCAGCGTCAGGGGAATGAACACTGAAGCTTTCTTT.

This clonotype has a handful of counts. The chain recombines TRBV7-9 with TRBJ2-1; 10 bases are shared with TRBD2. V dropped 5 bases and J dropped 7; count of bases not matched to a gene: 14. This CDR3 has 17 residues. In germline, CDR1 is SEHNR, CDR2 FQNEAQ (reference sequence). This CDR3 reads CASSVLPLAGAGNEQFF. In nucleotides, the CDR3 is TGTGCCAGCAGCGTCCTTCCTCTAGCGGGAGCTGGTAATGAGCAGTTCTTC.

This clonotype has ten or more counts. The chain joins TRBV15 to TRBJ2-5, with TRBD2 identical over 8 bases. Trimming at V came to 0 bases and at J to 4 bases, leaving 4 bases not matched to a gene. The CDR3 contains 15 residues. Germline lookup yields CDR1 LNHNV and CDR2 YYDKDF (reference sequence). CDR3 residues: CATSRETGGGETQYF. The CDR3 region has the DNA TGTGCCACCAGCAGAGAAACGGGAGGGGGAGAGACCCAGTACTTC.